This T cell receptor beta chain was recorded in a study of cytomegalovirus exposure and HLA in healthy donors. The CDR3 consists of 13 residues. Germline CDR1 reads LGHNA; CDR2 reads YSLEER. Between the trimmed V and J ends, which lost 2 bases and 6 bases, there was a span of 7 bases. The table came from immunoSEQ multiplex PCR; TCRdb's copy has only in-frame clones and leaves some out. The data hold some 130,000 clones, with around 80% observed a single time. The source of this sequence is a man aged 25 to 45 in good health and CMV-seropositive. Input material: PBMCs. The chain uses TRBV4-3 and TRBJ1-4; D gene unclear. As DNA, the CDR3 is TGCGCCAGCAGCCAAATAACAGATGAAAAACTGTTTTTT. It is translated as CASSQITDEKLFF.